What follows describes a single T cell receptor (beta chain). Its antigen is currently unknown. The record originates from a study of cytomegalovirus exposure and HLA in healthy donors. General observations from the study: In vitro, a few CMV-associated chains proved specific for CMV antigens.

This CDR3 has 15 amino acids. CDR1 and CDR2 (germline): SNHLY, FYNNEI. After removal of 3 bases from V and 2 bases from J, the junction contained 5 bases not matched to a gene. PCR amplification relied on 60 Vbeta primers (plus 13 Jbeta primers). The method was immunoSEQ multiplex PCR; TCRdb's version includes in-frame clones alone and lacks a portion of them. This table has about 110,000 clones, roughly 82% appearing once. The rearrangement links TRBV2 to TRBJ2-7, with 9 bases fitting TRBD2. The sample consisted of PBMCs. The receptor was isolated from a woman aged 45-60 years in good health and CMV-seropositive. The chain's CDR3 is CASSEVVAGAYEQYF. Here the CDR3 DNA reads TGTGCCAGCAGTGAGGTAGTAGCGGGGGCCTACGAGCAGTACTTC.